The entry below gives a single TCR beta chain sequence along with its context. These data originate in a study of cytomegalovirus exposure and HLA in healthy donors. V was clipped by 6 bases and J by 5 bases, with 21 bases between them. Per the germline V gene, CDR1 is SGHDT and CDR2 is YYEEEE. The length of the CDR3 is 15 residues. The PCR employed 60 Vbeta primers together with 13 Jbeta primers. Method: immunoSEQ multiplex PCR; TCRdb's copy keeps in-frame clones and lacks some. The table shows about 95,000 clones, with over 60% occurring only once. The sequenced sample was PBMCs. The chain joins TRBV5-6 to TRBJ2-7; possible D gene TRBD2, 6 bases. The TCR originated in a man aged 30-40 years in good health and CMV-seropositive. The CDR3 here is CASTQRREFFHEQYF. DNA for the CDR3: TGTGCCAGCACCCAAAGGAGGGAATTTTTCCACGAGCAGTACTTC.